This T cell receptor beta chain was documented in a study of control samples from healthy donors and cancer patients. Germline V gives CDR1 GTSNPN, CDR2 SVGIG (reference sequence). This CDR3 is 13 amino acids long. With 5 bases removed from V and 0 bases from J, the gap between germline ends came to 8 bases. The data were produced by immunoSEQ multiplex PCR, yet TCRdb's version contains in-frame clones alone and is incomplete. The table includes 100,000 to 150,000 clones, about nine tenths detected once. This chain uses TRBV30 with TRBJ2-1, with D perhaps TRBD1 (6 bases). The sample consisted of blood. The TCR was taken from a woman in her forties or fifties in good health. CDR3 loop: CAWGQNSYNEQFF. CDR3 DNA: TGTGCCTGGGGACAGAACTCCTACAATGAGCAGTTCTTC. Filled out from reference TRBV30 and TRBJ2-1, the complete variable domain reads SQTIHQWPATLVQPVGSPLSLECTVEGTSNPNLYWYRQAAGRGLQLLFYSVGIGQISSEVPQNLSASRPQDRQFILSSKKLLLSDSGFYLCAWGQNSYNEQFFGPGTRLTVL.